This TCR beta chain was documented in a study of identical twins. Study results and caveats: Out-of-frame alpha sequences shared by twins showed excess low generation probability.

This clonotype was seen ten or more times. Its matching antigen is unknown. CDR3 length: 16 amino acids. V gave up 5 bases and J gave up 4 bases; unmatched junction bases: 11. Germline V gene data show CDR1 as KGHSH and CDR2 as LQKENI. TCRdb re-called the 5' RACE reads through MiXCR, storing one row per CDR3 protein. The sample contains hundreds of thousands of distinct CDR3 sequences, around an eighth of which appear only once. These data also featured in a second study, about yellow fever vaccine responses in identical twins.

The TCR was taken from a young woman in good health. The J gene is TRBJ2-1, the V gene TRBV18; 7 bases align to TRBD2. Source material: PBMCs. The CDR3 spells CASSSPTSEGYNEQFF. CDR3 nucleotides: TGTGCCAGCTCATCCCCTACTAGCGAGGGGTACAATGAGCAGTTCTTC.